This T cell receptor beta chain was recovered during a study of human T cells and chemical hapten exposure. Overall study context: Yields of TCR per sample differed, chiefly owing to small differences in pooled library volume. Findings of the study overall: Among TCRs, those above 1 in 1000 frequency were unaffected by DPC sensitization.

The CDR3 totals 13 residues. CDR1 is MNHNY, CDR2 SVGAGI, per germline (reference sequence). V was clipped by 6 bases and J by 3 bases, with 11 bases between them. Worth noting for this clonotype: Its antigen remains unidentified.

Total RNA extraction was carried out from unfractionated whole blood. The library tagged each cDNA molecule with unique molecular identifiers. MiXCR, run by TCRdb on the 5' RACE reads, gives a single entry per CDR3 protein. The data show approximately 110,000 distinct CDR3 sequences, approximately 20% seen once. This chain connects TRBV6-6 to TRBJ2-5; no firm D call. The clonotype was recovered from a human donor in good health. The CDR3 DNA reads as TGTGCCAGCAGGAAAGGGCGGAAAGAGACCCAGTACTTC. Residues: CASRKGRKETQYF.